Reported below is one T cell receptor (beta chain). Its antigen is currently unknown. These data come from a study of identical twins. CDR1 is LGHDT and CDR2 is YNNKEL in the germline V gene (reference sequence). The CDR3 extends over 15 amino acids. Unmatched junction bases numbered 12, after V lost 7 bases and J lost 4 bases. TCRdb ran MiXCR on the 5' RACE reads and lists one entry per CDR3 protein. Of approximately 670,000 distinct CDR3 sequences in the sample, 5.5% to 6.5% were seen once. Study conclusions and caveats: Within cord blood, abundant beta clonotypes carried fewer insertions, but memory repertoires showed no such trend.

The sequence was obtained from a man younger than 35 in good health. V and J are TRBV3-1 and TRBJ2-5; 7 bases are a match to TRBD2. Source material: naive T cells sorted from blood. The CDR3 coding sequence is TGTGCCAGCACCGGGGTAGCGGGCCAAGGAGAGACCCAGTACTTC. Encoded protein: CASTGVAGQGETQYF.